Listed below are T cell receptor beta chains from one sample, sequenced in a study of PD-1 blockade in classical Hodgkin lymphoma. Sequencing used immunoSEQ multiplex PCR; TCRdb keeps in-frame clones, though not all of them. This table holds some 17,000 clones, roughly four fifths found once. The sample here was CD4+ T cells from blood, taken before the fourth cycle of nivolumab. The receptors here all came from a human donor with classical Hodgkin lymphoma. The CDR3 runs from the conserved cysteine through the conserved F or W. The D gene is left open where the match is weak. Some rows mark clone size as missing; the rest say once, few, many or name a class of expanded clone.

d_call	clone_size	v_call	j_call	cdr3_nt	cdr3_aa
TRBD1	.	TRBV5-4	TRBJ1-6	TGTGCCAGCAGCCGGGACAGGGCATCCTATAATTCACCCCTCCACTTT	CASSRDRASYNSPLHF
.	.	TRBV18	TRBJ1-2	TGTGCCAGCTCACCATCAGGGGATGGCTACACCTTC	CASSPSGDGYTF
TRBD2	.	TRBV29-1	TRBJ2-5	TGCAGCGCCCGGGGGGCGGGAGGGCCAGGAGAGACCCAGTACTTC	CSARGAGGPGETQYF
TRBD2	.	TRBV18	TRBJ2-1	TGTGCCAGCTCACCGTTAGCGGGACCCTACAATGAGCAGTTCTTC	CASSPLAGPYNEQFF
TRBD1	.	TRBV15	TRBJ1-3	TGTGCCACCAGCAGGGAGACAGGGAGGCCTGGAAACACCATATATTTT	CATSRETGRPGNTIYF
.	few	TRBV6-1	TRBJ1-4	TGTGCCAGCAGACGGGCGCCTAATGAAAAACTGTTTTTT	CASRRAPNEKLFF
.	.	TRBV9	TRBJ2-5	TGTGCCAGCAGCGTAGGTCCCGGAGGCGCGGAAGAGACCCAGTACTTC	CASSVGPGGAEETQYF
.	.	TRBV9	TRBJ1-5	TGTGCCAGCAAGGATCAGCCCCAGCATTTT	CASKDQPQHF
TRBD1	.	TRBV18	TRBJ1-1	TGTGCCAGCTCACCGCGTAAGAGACAGGGCACTGAAGCTTTCTTT	CASSPRKRQGTEAFF
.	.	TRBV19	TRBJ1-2	TGTGCCAGTAGTAGGGGACCGCAGAACTATGGCTACACCTTC	CASSRGPQNYGYTF
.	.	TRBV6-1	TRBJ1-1	TGTGCCAGCATTAGGAACACTGAAGCTTTCTTT	CASIRNTEAFF
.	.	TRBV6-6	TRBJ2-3	TGTGCCGGCCGGGACTCCTACGGGACGCAGTATTTT	CAGRDSYGTQYF
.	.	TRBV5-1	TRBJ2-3	TGCGCCAGCAGCCGCTCAATCCTCCGGGACAGCACAGATACGCAGTATTTT	CASSRSILRDSTDTQYF
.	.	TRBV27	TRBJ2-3	TGTGCCAGCAGGCCCAGGGTCTTGGGCACAGATACGCAGTATTTT	CASRPRVLGTDTQYF
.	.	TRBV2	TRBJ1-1	TGTGCCAGCAGCTTACAGGGAACCCTTATGAACACTGAAGCTTTCTTT	CASSLQGTLMNTEAFF
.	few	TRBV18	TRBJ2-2	TGTGCCAGCTCACCGCTACCCCTAGCGAGGAACACCGGGGAGCTGTTTTTT	CASSPLPLARNTGELFF
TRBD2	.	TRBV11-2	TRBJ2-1	TGTGCCAGCAGCCTGTACACTAGCGCGAACTACAATGAGCAGTTCTTC	CASSLYTSANYNEQFF
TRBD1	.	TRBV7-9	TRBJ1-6	TGTGCCAGCAGCTTAGGACAGGGGAGCTCCTATAATTCACCCCTCCACTTT	CASSLGQGSSYNSPLHF
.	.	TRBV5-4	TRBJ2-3	TGTGCCAGCAGCCCCAGCGGAGATACGCAGTATTTT	CASSPSGDTQYF
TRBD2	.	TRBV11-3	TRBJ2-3	TGTGCCAGCAGCCACCAAGCGGGAGTGATTGGAGATACGCAGTATTTT	CASSHQAGVIGDTQYF
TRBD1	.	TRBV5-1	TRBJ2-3	TGCGCCAGCGGGACGCTAAGCCGGGACAGGGAAGACGATACGCAGTATTTT	CASGTLSRDREDDTQYF
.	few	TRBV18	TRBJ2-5	TGTGCCAGCTCACCACCGGATACCTGGGGAGAGACCCAGTACTTC	CASSPPDTWGETQYF
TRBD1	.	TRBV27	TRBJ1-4	TGTGCCAGCAGTCAGACAGGGAGGGGCGAAAAACTGTTTTTT	CASSQTGRGEKLFF
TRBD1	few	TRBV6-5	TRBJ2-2	TGTGCCAGCAGTTTGCAGGACAGGGGTTCCACCGGGGAGCTGTTTTTT	CASSLQDRGSTGELFF
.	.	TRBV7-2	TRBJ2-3	TGTGCCAGCAGCTTAGCGGAACTTAGGGATACGCAGTATTTT	CASSLAELRDTQYF
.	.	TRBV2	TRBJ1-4	TGTGCCAGCAGTGATAATCGAGGGTCTAATGAAAAACTGTTTTTT	CASSDNRGSNEKLFF
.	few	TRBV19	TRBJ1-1	TGTGCCAGTAGTAGGGTGTATGGGACTGAAGCTTTCTTT	CASSRVYGTEAFF
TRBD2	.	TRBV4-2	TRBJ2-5	TGTGCCAGCAAAAAGAGGGCTAGCGGGGGGGCCTCGGAGACCCAGTACTTC	CASKKRASGGASETQYF
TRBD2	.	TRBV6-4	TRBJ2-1	TGTGCCAGCAGTGACGCTAGCGGGAGGGGTCCGTTCTTC	CASSDASGRGPFF
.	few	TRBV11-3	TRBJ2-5	TGTGCCAGCAGCTCTAGGGGCAGCCAAGAGACCCAGTACTTC	CASSSRGSQETQYF
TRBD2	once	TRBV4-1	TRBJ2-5	TGCGCCAGCAGCCGGGGGGGGCAAGAGACCCAGTACTTC	CASSRGGQETQYF
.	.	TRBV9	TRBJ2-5	TGTGCCAGCAGCCCGACGGACTACCAAGAGACCCAGTACTTC	CASSPTDYQETQYF
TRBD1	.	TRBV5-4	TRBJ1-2	TGTGCCAGCAGCTGGGGACAGGGGGCTCGAGGCTACACCTTC	CASSWGQGARGYTF
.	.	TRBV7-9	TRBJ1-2	TGTGCCAGCAGCTCACAGCTCTATGGCTACACCTTC	CASSSQLYGYTF
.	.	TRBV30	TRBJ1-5	TGTGCCTGGGGACAGTATAGCAATCAGCCCCAGCATTTT	CAWGQYSNQPQHF
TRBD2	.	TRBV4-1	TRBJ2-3	TGCGCCAGCAGCCCTAGCGGGGGGCCCACAGATACGCAGTATTTT	CASSPSGGPTDTQYF
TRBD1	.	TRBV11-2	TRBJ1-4	TGTGCCAGCAGCCCTACGACAGGGGTTAATGAAAAACTGTTTTTT	CASSPTTGVNEKLFF
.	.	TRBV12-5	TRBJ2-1	TGTGCTAGTGGTTTGGTACTTGGCAGGGAGTCGAAAGGGAATGAGCAGTTCTTC	CASGLVLGRESKGNEQFF
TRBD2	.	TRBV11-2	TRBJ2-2	TGTGCCAGCAGCCCGCAACCGGGACTAGCGGGGGGGAGGCCCGGGGAGCTGTTTTTT	CASSPQPGLAGGRPGELFF
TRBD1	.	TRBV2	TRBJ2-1	TGTGCCAGCAGCTGGGACAGTCCACAACGGAGTTACAATGAGCAGTTCTTC	CASSWDSPQRSYNEQFF
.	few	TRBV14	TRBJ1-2	TGTGCCAGCAGCCAAGGCCAACATGAGTATGGCTACACCTTC	CASSQGQHEYGYTF
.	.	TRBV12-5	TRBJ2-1	TGTGCTAGTGGCCGGCCCGTAGGAACAGGGAACAATGAGCAGTTCTTC	CASGRPVGTGNNEQFF
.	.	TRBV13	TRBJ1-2	TGTGCCAGCAGCTTGGGCAACTATGGCTACACCTTC	CASSLGNYGYTF
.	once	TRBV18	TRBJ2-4	TGTGCCAGCTCACCACAGGGGACGGGGGCCAAAAACATTCAGTACTTC	CASSPQGTGAKNIQYF
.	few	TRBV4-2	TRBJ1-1	TGTGCCAGCAGCCTTGGCGTGTTGAACAGAGCCGCTCGGGCTGAAGCTTTCTTT	CASSLGVLNRAARAEAFF
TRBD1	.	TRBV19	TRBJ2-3	TGTGCCAGTAGTCTGGGACAGCTAGTTTTCACAGATACGCAGTATTTT	CASSLGQLVFTDTQYF
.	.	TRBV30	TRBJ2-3	TGTGCCTGGAGTGTACTCACGAGGGGCGATACGCAGTATTTT	CAWSVLTRGDTQYF
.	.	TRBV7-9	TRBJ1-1	TGTGCCAGCAGCTTAGGGGTGGGCGGGGGAGGTACTGAAGCTTTCTTT	CASSLGVGGGGTEAFF